A single sample gave rise to the 32 T cell receptor beta chains below, sequenced in a study of beta chain features in type 1 diabetes listed by TCRdb under 2018. Preparation of the library involved the immunoSEQ multiplex PCR assay. All of the isolated RNA was reverse transcribed with the High Capacity cDNA Reverse Transcription Kit, so expressed TCRB transcripts were sequenced. TCRdb's version of the immuneACCESS table is confined to in-frame rearrangements and falls short of the full clone set. An unresolved V gene accounts for under half of the shortfall where checked; the remainder is of unknown origin. The sample table holds 810,000 or so clones, of which roughly 16% were seen once. The top ten clonotypes cover 0.023% of the sample. Sequenced material: naive CD4+ T cells from blood. The cell subset or site label on this specimen signifies: true naive CD4+ T cells. These receptors were taken from a young woman in good health.

This rearrangement joins TRBV4-3 to TRBJ2-1, with TRBD2 matching over 8 bases. In germline, CDR1 is LGHNA, CDR2 YSLEER. CDR3 size: 18 residues. The ends lost 0 bases at V and 2 bases at J; junction bases unmatched: 9. The CDR3 protein is CASSQDSVLAATYNEQFF. Here the CDR3 DNA reads TGCGCCAGCAGCCAAGACTCCGTACTAGCGGCGACCTACAATGAGCAGTTCTTC.

This clone was observed a handful of times. This chain joins TRBV25-1 and TRBJ1-4, with TRBD1 identical over 7 bases. V lost 3 bases, J lost 7 bases, and 8 bases stayed unmatched. Germline-derived CDR1 and CDR2 are MGHDK and SYGVNS. The CDR3 is 15 residues long. DNA of the CDR3: TGTGCCAGCAGTGACCCCGGGACAGAAAGTGAAAAACTGTTTTTT. It translates to CASSDPGTESEKLFF. Looking up the rest from reference TRBV25-1 and TRBJ1-4 gives the full variable domain: EADIYQTPRYLVIGTGKKITLECSQTMGHDKMYWYQQDPGMELHLIHYSYGVNSTEKGDLSSESTVSRIRTEHFPLTLESARPSHTSQYLCASSDPGTESEKLFFGSGTQLSVL.

The gene calls are TRBV7-2 and TRBJ2-1, with TRBD2 matching 7 bases. The V and J ends lost 5 bases and 3 bases, in that order; junction bases with no gene match: 13. CDR3 length: 17 amino acids. The germline CDR1 and CDR2 sequences are SGHTA and FQGNSA. The CDR3 loop reads CASSANRLAENYNEQFF. CDR3 DNA sequence: TGTGCCAGCAGCGCCAATAGGCTAGCGGAGAACTACAATGAGCAGTTCTTC.

J is TRBJ2-7 and V is TRBV7-2, with a tentative D call TRBD2 (5 bases). Trimming took 0 bases from V and 3 from J, leaving 12 bases between them. The CDR3 consists of 15 residues. Per the germline V gene, CDR1 is SGHTA and CDR2 is FQGNSA. The CDR3 bases are TGTGCCAGCAGCTTAGCGGTCTACCGGGGCTACGAGCAGTACTTC. Its translation: CASSLAVYRGYEQYF.

This clone occurred a few times. The rearrangement links TRBV29-1 to TRBJ2-5, with D possibly matching TRBD1 (6 bases). There are 13 residues in the CDR3. Germline V gene data show CDR1 as SQVTM and CDR2 as ANQGSEA. Trimming pared 6 bases from V and 5 bases from J, leaving 16 bases between. The CDR3 is CSVAGQFGETQYF. DNA of the CDR3: TGCAGCGTAGCAGGACAGTTCGGGGAGACCCAGTACTTC.

The chain employs TRBV5-1 and TRBJ2-7, with D possibly being TRBD1 (6 bases). The germline gives CDR1 SGHRS, CDR2 YFSETQ. This CDR3 contains 13 residues. V was clipped by 4 bases and J by 7 bases, with 15 bases between them. CDR3 amino acids: CASSAMTGTEQYF. The CDR3 nucleotides read TGCGCCAGCAGCGCGATGACAGGAACGGAGCAGTACTTC.

The chain is built from TRBV23-1 and TRBJ1-2; D is uncertain. TRBV23-1 is designated an ORF whose function remains uncertain. The CDR3 length is 17 residues. V was shortened by 0 bases and J by 3 bases, with 17 bases between the two germline ends. CDR3 residues: CASSQSGQVTIDYGYTF. DNA for the CDR3: TGCGCCAGCAGTCAATCCGGGCAGGTTACCATCGACTATGGCTACACCTTC.

V is TRBV4-3 and J is TRBJ2-2; D gene unclear. Per germline, CDR1 LGHNA and CDR2 YSLEER. V dropped 0 bases and J dropped 0 bases, with 5 bases sitting between them. CDR3 length: 15 amino acids. CDR3 coding DNA: TGCGCCAGCAGCCAAGAATATGCGAACACCGGGGAGCTGTTTTTT. Translation: CASSQEYANTGELFF.

V and J are TRBV6-5 and TRBJ1-1; 10 bases line up with TRBD1. The CDR3 contains 14 residues. Germline CDR1 reads MNHEY; CDR2 reads SVGAGI. J gave up 3 bases and V 4 bases, and 2 bases lay outside the gene matches. Written as DNA, the CDR3 is TGTGCCAGCAGTTGGGACAGGGGAGACACTGAAGCTTTCTTT. Translating it yields CASSWDRGDTEAFF.

The chain combines TRBV4-3 with TRBJ2-1, with TRBD2 matching over 8 bases. The J segment lost 7 bases and the V segment lost 0 bases, leaving 5 bases of the junction unmatched. The CDR3 covers 15 residues. Germline CDR1 is LGHNA and CDR2 is YSLEER. For the CDR3, the DNA is TGCGCCAGCAGCCAAGAAGCGGGAGCCCGAAATGAGCAGTTCTTC. This codes for CASSQEAGARNEQFF.

This clone was picked up a small number of times. V gene TRBV21-1 combines with J gene TRBJ2-7. TRBV21-1 is assigned pseudogene status. This CDR3 is 14 amino acids long. The CDR3 DNA reads as TGTGCCAGCAGCAAAGCGCCCATTTCCTACGAGCAGTACTTC. As protein: CASSKAPISYEQYF.

The chain combines TRBV2 with TRBJ2-3; 8 bases map to TRBD2. V lost 8 bases, J lost 3 bases, and 4 bases stayed unmatched. From germline, CDR1 is SNHLY and CDR2 FYNNEI. The CDR3 is made up of 13 amino acids. CDR3 DNA sequence: TGTGCCAGCGCTAGCGGGTATACAGATACGCAGTATTTT. Amino acids: CASASGYTDTQYF.

This sequence joins TRBV4-2 and TRBJ2-7; 8 bases line up with TRBD1. Germline CDR1 LGHNA, CDR2 YNFKEQ. Unmatched junction bases numbered 4, after V lost 0 bases and J lost 6 bases. The CDR3 has 14 amino acids. In DNA form, the CDR3 reads TGTGCCAGCAGCCAAGACAGGGGGCCGCGCGAGCAGTACTTC. Encoded protein: CASSQDRGPREQYF.

This clone was counted only a few times. The chain carries TRBV6-5 and TRBJ2-7, with a possible D match to TRBD2 (5 bases). CDR3 length: 14 residues. The germline V gene has CDR1 MNHEY and CDR2 SVGAGI. V lost 4 bases, J lost 3 bases, and 13 bases lay in between. The CDR3 protein is CASSFLLEGYEQYF. The CDR3 nucleotides read TGTGCCAGCAGTTTTTTATTAGAGGGCTACGAGCAGTACTTC.

The CDR3 bases are TGTGCCAGCAGCCACCTGGGTCAGCCCCAGCATTTT. This encodes CASSHLGQPQHF. V and J are TRBV6-5 and TRBJ1-5; D is unresolved. Trimming took off 6 bases at V and 6 bases at J, with 9 bases between the two ends. The germline V gene encodes CDR1 MNHEY and CDR2 SVGAGI. The CDR3 has 12 amino acids.

The table lists this clone with a few counts. V is TRBV27 and J is TRBJ1-2; D unresolved. Trimming took off 8 bases at V and 5 bases at J, with 15 bases between the two ends. CDR3 length: 13 amino acids. Germline loops: CDR1 MNHEY, CDR2 SMNVEV (reference sequence). CDR3 residues: CASGRAGRYGYTF. The CDR3 DNA follows: TGTGCCAGCGGCCGAGCGGGGAGGTATGGCTACACCTTC.

On this clone itself: Other DNA sequences in this specimen translate into the identical CDR3. The CDR3 sequence: CASSVGSDSSYEQYF. In DNA form, the CDR3 reads TGTGCCAGCAGCGTAGGCTCGGACAGCTCCTACGAGCAGTACTTC. The chain combines TRBV9 with TRBJ2-7; tentatively, D is TRBD1 (6 bases). Trimming pared 0 bases from V and 0 bases from J, leaving 10 bases between. The CDR3 is 15 amino acids. Per germline, CDR1 SGDLS and CDR2 YYNGEE.

This clone occurred a few times. V gene TRBV2 combines with J gene TRBJ1-2; D is possibly TRBD1 (5 bases). V lost 5 bases, J lost 2 bases, and 12 bases lay in between. The CDR3 runs 14 residues. CDR1 is SNHLY, CDR2 FYNNEI, per germline. The CDR3 sequence: CASSTQGENYGYTF. For the CDR3, the DNA is TGTGCCAGCAGTACCCAGGGTGAAAACTATGGCTACACCTTC.

CDR3 nucleotides: TGTGCCAGCAGCTTGACAGGGACCGCTAATGAAAAACTGTTTTTT. Residues: CASSLTGTANEKLFF. The rearrangement links TRBV7-2 to TRBJ1-4; 7 bases match TRBD1. V lost 3 bases to trimming and J lost 3 bases; unmatched junction nucleotides: 4. The CDR3 spans 15 residues. CDR1 is SGHTA and CDR2 is FQGNSA in the germline V gene.

V and J are TRBV25-1 and TRBJ2-7, with 9 bases identical to TRBD1. Trimming removed 9 bases from V and 3 bases from J; junction bases left unmatched: 6. The V gene's germline CDR1 is MGHDK and CDR2 SYGVNS. The CDR3 contains 13 residues. The CDR3 reads CASTGQGLYEQYF. CDR3 coding DNA: TGTGCCAGTACGGGACAGGGCCTCTACGAGCAGTACTTC.

V gene TRBV7-2 combines with J gene TRBJ2-1; D is possibly TRBD1 (6 bases). Germline-derived CDR1 and CDR2 are SGHTA and FQGNSA. The CDR3 has 16 residues. Trimming stripped 5 bases from V and 4 bases from J, with 18 bases between. The CDR3 here is CASSLSSAGAYNEQFF. In nucleotides, the CDR3 is TGTGCCAGCAGCCTAAGTTCGGCAGGGGCGTACAATGAGCAGTTCTTC.

The genes are TRBV7-2 and TRBJ1-1; D unresolved. This CDR3 comprises 14 residues. From germline, CDR1 is SGHTA and CDR2 FQGNSA. The V gene lost 2 bases and the J gene lost 4 bases, with 11 bases spanning the gap. CDR3 sequence reads: CASSLQGRVTEAFF. As DNA, the CDR3 is TGTGCCAGCAGCTTACAAGGTAGGGTCACTGAAGCTTTCTTT.

The rearrangement uses TRBV7-2 and TRBJ1-4; D might be TRBD1 (6 bases). The CDR3 sequence is 17 residues long. V was clipped by 3 bases and J by 0 bases, with 14 bases between them. Looked up from germline, CDR1 is SGHTA and CDR2 is FQGNSA. CDR3 region: CASSFGQRDATNEKLFF. The CDR3 coding sequence is TGTGCCAGCAGCTTCGGACAGAGAGATGCAACTAATGAAAAACTGTTTTTT.

The chain carries TRBV6-1 and TRBJ1-4; D possibly corresponds to TRBD1 (6 bases). V lost 4 bases to trimming and J lost 8 bases, with 23 bases between them. CDR3 length: 17 residues. Germline assignment: CDR1 MNHNS and CDR2 SASEGT. The CDR3 nucleotides read TGTGCCAGCAGTGCCACCCGGGGGCGAGTATCAAGCGAAAAACTGTTTTTT. Encoded protein: CASSATRGRVSSEKLFF.

The table lists this clone with a few counts. The V and J genes are TRBV4-3 and TRBJ1-2; D possibly corresponds to TRBD1 (5 bases). This CDR3 has 16 residues. The germline V gene has CDR1 LGHNA and CDR2 YSLEER. V was trimmed by 2 bases and J by 8 bases, leaving 21 bases between them. This chain's CDR3 is CASSQNPGRTTEGYTF. DNA of the CDR3: TGCGCCAGCAGCCAAAATCCGGGACGGACAACGGAGGGCTACACCTTC.

The rearrangement uses TRBV5-6 and TRBJ1-2, with no clear D. Germline CDR1 reads SGHDT; CDR2 reads YYEEEE. The CDR3 is made up of 12 amino acids. V was pared by 6 bases and J by 5 bases, with 11 bases between. The CDR3 DNA sequence: TGTGCCAGCATGGGCAGCTATTATGGCTACACCTTC. Protein sequence: CASMGSYYGYTF.

This clone was detected a few times. The chain uses TRBV28 and TRBJ2-5, with 11 bases fitting TRBD2. V shed 3 bases, J shed 1 base, and the junction held 10 bases outside the gene matches. CDR1 is MDHEN and CDR2 is SYDVKM in the germline V gene. The CDR3 totals 18 residues. CDR3: CASSFPLRLAGRQETQYF. In DNA, the CDR3 is TGTGCCAGCAGTTTCCCCCTCAGACTAGCGGGACGCCAAGAGACCCAGTACTTC.

This clone was counted only a few times. The rearrangement links TRBV7-3 to TRBJ2-1; TRBD2 agrees at 9 bases. Germline V gene lookup returns CDR1 SGHTA and CDR2 FQGTGA. The CDR3 runs to 15 residues. The V gene end was trimmed by 1 base and the J gene end by 9 bases; junction bases not matched to a gene: 7. The CDR3 spells CASSLSGLAQVEQFF. CDR3 coding DNA: TGTGCCAGCAGCTTAAGTGGACTAGCGCAGGTTGAGCAGTTCTTC.

This clone was counted a few times. The chain couples TRBV7-9 to TRBJ2-5; 9 bases fit TRBD1. Trimming removed 1 base from V and 5 bases from J; junction bases left unmatched: 8. This CDR3 spans 16 amino acids. CDR1 is SEHNR, CDR2 FQNEAQ, per germline (reference sequence). For the CDR3, the DNA is TGTGCCAGCAGCTTAGTGCTGGGACAGGGTAGGGAGACCCAGTACTTC. Encoded protein: CASSLVLGQGRETQYF.

The genes are TRBV2 and TRBJ2-3, with TRBD2 as a possible D gene (6 bases). Germline CDR1 reads SNHLY; CDR2 reads FYNNEI. V lost 10 bases and J 2 bases, leaving 16 bases between the germline ends. This CDR3 spans 14 amino acids. This CDR3 reads CATGTGSPTDTQYF. DNA for the CDR3: TGTGCCACCGGGACTGGCTCCCCCACAGATACGCAGTATTTT.

V usage is TRBV20-1 and J usage is TRBJ1-2, with no clear D. CDR3 length: 10 residues. Germline values: CDR1 DFQATT, CDR2 SNEGSKA (reference sequence). V lost 3 bases and J lost 6, with 5 bases in between. CDR3 nucleotide sequence: TGCAGTGCTAGTGGGGATGGCTACACCTTC. Translating it yields CSASGDGYTF.

The chain recombines TRBV6-1 with TRBJ2-7, with 14 bases matching TRBD2. The CDR3 has 14 amino acids. CDR1 MNHNS and CDR2 SASEGT come from the germline V gene. Trimming at V came to 6 bases and at J to 5 bases, leaving 3 bases not matched to a gene. CDR3 sequence reads: CASSGTSGSHEQYF. The CDR3 DNA reads as TGTGCCAGCAGCGGGACTAGCGGGAGTCACGAGCAGTACTTC.